The 22 T cell receptor beta chains reported below all come from one sample, sequenced in a study of circulating CD8 cells and anti-PD-1 response in melanoma. Live CD3+CD8+TCRalphabeta+ cells were sorted into four subsets by PD-1 and/or TIGIT. Each library started from roughly 16 ng of total RNA using the QIAseq Immune Repertoire TCR panel. Each CDR3 protein is one row after TCRdb ran MiXCR on the reads. The profile shows roughly 410 distinct CDR3 sequences, 10% to 15% of them singletons. The material sequenced was CD8+ T cells from PBMCs, taken at baseline or after one month of anti-PD-1 therapy (not recorded which). The origin of the receptors is a human donor with melanoma.

This clonotype is categorized as large. This chain connects TRBV19 to TRBJ2-1; D is unresolved. V was cut by 5 bases and J by 7 bases, with 12 bases left in between. This CDR3 is built from 13 residues. CDR1 and CDR2 from the germline V gene are LNHDA and SQIVND (reference sequence). The CDR3 DNA reads as TGTGCCAGTAGTCCTTTCCTATGGAATGAGCAGTTCTTC. Protein: CASSPFLWNEQFF.

This clonotype is termed medium-sized. This may be a read error, as it is one base from a much larger clone. The chain recombines TRBV7-3 with TRBJ2-5; TRBD1 is a possible D gene (6 bases). The V and J ends lost 5 bases and 5 bases respectively, with 15 bases between them. Germline V gene sequence: CDR1 SGHTA, CDR2 FQGTGA. The CDR3 has 14 amino acids. CDR3 residues: CASSPEQGGETQYF. CDR3 coding DNA: TGTGCCAGCAGCCCCGAACAGGGCGGGGAGACCCAGTACTTC.

In this sample, this clonotype is medium-sized (0.01 to 0.1%). V and J are TRBV7-2 and TRBJ2-7; 9 positions match TRBD1. Germline V gives CDR1 SGHTA, CDR2 FQGNSA. The CDR3 is 17 residues long. V gave up 0 bases and J gave up 0 bases; unmatched junction bases: 6. CDR3 nucleotide sequence: TGTGCCAGCAGCTTAGCGACAGGGGGAGTCCTCTCCTACGAGCAGTACTTC. As protein: CASSLATGGVLSYEQYF.

This clonotype is termed medium-sized. This chain links TRBV28 with TRBJ1-1; D remains ambiguous. Trimming pared 4 bases from V and 6 bases from J, leaving 15 bases between. The CDR3 sequence is 14 residues long. Germline lookup yields CDR1 MDHEN and CDR2 SYDVKM. The DNA of the CDR3 is TGTGCCAGCAGTTCTCTGTTGGGCTTCTCTGAAGCTTTCTTT. This gives the protein CASSSLLGFSEAFF.

This clonotype is medium-sized. This chain links TRBV4-3 with TRBJ2-4, with D perhaps matching TRBD2 (6 bases). Germline V lookup: CDR1 LGHNA, CDR2 YSLEER. There are 18 residues in the CDR3. V lost 0 bases to trimming and J lost 9 bases, with 24 bases between them. The CDR3 spells CASSQDSASALTGGIQYF. The DNA for the CDR3 is TGCGCCAGCAGCCAAGATTCGGCCAGCGCTCTGACCGGGGGCATTCAGTACTTC.

By share, this clonotype ranks as medium-sized. The gene calls are TRBV19 and TRBJ2-7, with 7 bases fitting TRBD2. The V and J ends lost 6 bases and 1 base, in that order; junction bases with no gene match: 6. The CDR3 is made up of 14 amino acids. Germline V CDR1 and CDR2: LNHDA, SQIVND (reference sequence). As DNA, the CDR3 is TGTGCCAGTAGCCCTAGCGGCGTTTCCTACGAGCAGTACTTC. Translating it yields CASSPSGVSYEQYF.

This clonotype is medium-sized by share. The chain has TRBV28 and TRBJ2-7, with D perhaps TRBD1 (5 bases). Trimming cost V 2 bases and J 4 bases, with 12 bases left between them. Germline V gene lookup returns CDR1 MDHEN and CDR2 SYDVKM. CDR3 size: 14 residues. The CDR3, as DNA: TGTGCCAGCAGTTTAAGGGGTTCCCTTTACGAGCAGTACTTC. Translating gives CASSLRGSLYEQYF. Full variable domain (missing parts from reference TRBV28 and TRBJ2-7): DVKVTQSSRYLVKRTGEKVFLECVQDMDHENMFWYRQDPGLGLRLIYFSYDVKMKEKGDIPEGYSVSREKKERFSLILESASTNQTSMYLCASSLRGSLYEQYFGPGTRLTVT.

This clonotype is classed as medium-sized. The J gene is TRBJ2-7, the V gene TRBV2; D might be TRBD1 or TRBD2, each matching 5 bases. V was shortened by 6 bases and J by 6 bases, with 12 bases between the two germline ends. The CDR3 is 12 amino acids. The germline gives CDR1 SNHLY, CDR2 FYNNEI. The CDR3 here is CASSPGPLEQYF. CDR3 in DNA: TGTGCCAGCAGCCCGGGGCCCCTCGAGCAGTACTTC. Full variable domain (remainder filled in from reference TRBV2 and TRBJ2-7): EPEVTQTPSHQVTQMGQEVILRCVPISNHLYFYWYRQILGQKVEFLVSFYNNEISEKSEIFDDQFSVERPDGSNFTLKIRSTKLEDSAMYFCASSPGPLEQYFGPGTRLTVT.

Of note for this clonotype: This may arise from a read error, as a much more abundant clone is one base away. V gene TRBV12-3 or TRBV12-4 combines with J gene TRBJ1-1; 9 bases align to TRBD1. The CDR3 length is 15 residues. CDR3 sequence: CASSLGDREITGAFF. The CDR3 DNA reads TGTGCCAGCAGTTTGGGGGACAGGGAGATTACTGGAGCTTTCTTT.

Judged by abundance, this clonotype is medium-sized. The chain joins TRBV27 to TRBJ2-1; possible D gene TRBD1, 6 bases. V was pared by 0 bases and J by 3 bases, with 6 bases between. The CDR3 is made up of 14 amino acids. The germline gives CDR1 MNHEY, CDR2 SMNVEV (reference sequence). As DNA, the CDR3 is TGTGCCAGCAGTTTATCGGGACACTACAATGAGCAGTTCTTC. Translating it yields CASSLSGHYNEQFF.

The chain links TRBV2 to TRBJ1-5, with a weak D call TRBD1 (6 bases). CDR3 size: 16 residues. V gave up 2 bases and J gave up 0 bases, with 11 bases separating them. CDR1 and CDR2 from the germline V gene are SNHLY and FYNNEI. As DNA, the CDR3 is TGTGCCAGCAGTGAATCAGGGGACCTTAGCAATCAGCCCCAGCATTTT. It specifies CASSESGDLSNQPQHF.

This clonotype is judged medium-sized. This chain uses TRBV27 with TRBJ2-7, with 10 bases matching TRBD2. CDR3 length equals 17 residues. The germline gives CDR1 MNHEY, CDR2 SMNVEV (reference sequence). Trimming at V came to 3 bases and at J to 2 bases, leaving 10 bases not matched to a gene. The CDR3: CASSFPTLSGGTYEQYF. The CDR3, as DNA: TGTGCCAGCAGTTTCCCCACCCTTAGCGGGGGGACCTACGAGCAGTACTTC.

By share, this clonotype counts as medium-sized. The rearrangement links TRBV2 to TRBJ2-3; 10 bases match TRBD2. V gave up 1 base and J gave up 5 bases; unmatched junction bases: 3. Germline CDR1 SNHLY, CDR2 FYNNEI. The CDR3 has 15 amino acids. The CDR3 DNA is TGTGCCAGCAGTGAAGGCACTAGCGGGGTAGATACGCAGTATTTT. Its protein product is CASSEGTSGVDTQYF.

This clonotype is large within its sample. The rearrangement joins TRBV11-2 to TRBJ2-1; D is ambiguous. CDR3 size: 11 residues. Germline V gives CDR1 SGHAT, CDR2 FQNNGV. Between the trimmed V and J ends, which lost 8 bases and 6 bases, there was a span of 8 bases. This CDR3 reads CASAAANEQFF. The CDR3 bases are TGTGCCAGCGCGGCTGCCAATGAGCAGTTCTTC.

By share of the sample, this clonotype is medium-sized. The V and J genes are TRBV19 and TRBJ2-3, with D hard to call. V was cut by 2 bases and J by 0 bases, with 9 bases left in between. The CDR3 is 15 residues long. From germline, CDR1 is LNHDA and CDR2 SQIVND (reference sequence). CDR3 protein: CASSISPASTDTQYF. The DNA for the CDR3 is TGTGCCAGTAGTATATCCCCAGCTAGCACAGATACGCAGTATTTT.

In its sample, this clonotype is hyperexpanded. This chain connects TRBV2 to TRBJ2-5; D remains unclear. V shed 5 bases and J shed 5 bases, with 15 bases lying between them. The length of the CDR3 is 14 residues. Germline loops: CDR1 SNHLY, CDR2 FYNNEI. The CDR3 DNA sequence: TGTGCCAGCAGTTCCCGTGTGCCAATGGAGACCCAGTACTTC. Translated: CASSSRVPMETQYF.

This clonotype is classed as large. The chain has TRBV28 and TRBJ1-2, with no clear D. CDR1 and CDR2 from the germline V gene are MDHEN and SYDVKM. There are 15 residues in the CDR3. With 5 bases removed from V and 6 bases from J, the gap between germline ends came to 19 bases. The CDR3 bases are TGTGCCAGCAGTACACTGGTGGAGCGGGGAGATGGCTACACCTTC. It encodes CASSTLVERGDGYTF.

The V and J genes are TRBV4-2 and TRBJ2-7, with TRBD1 matching 11 bases. CDR3 length: 15 amino acids. V was clipped by 3 bases and J by 6 bases; unmatched bases: 7. Germline values: CDR1 LGHNA, CDR2 YNFKEQ. CDR3 bases: TGTGCCAGCAGCCACCGAAGGACAGGGGGCGGCGAGCAGTACTTC. Protein product: CASSHRRTGGGEQYF.

This clonotype was seen a few times. The J gene is TRBJ2-2, the V gene TRBV2, with unresolved D. Germline-derived CDR1 and CDR2 are SNHLY and FYNNEI. The V gene lost 3 bases and the J gene lost 7 bases, with 12 bases spanning the gap. The CDR3 has 14 amino acids. Here the CDR3 reads CASSDGLQNGELFF. The CDR3 bases are TGTGCCAGCAGTGATGGCCTTCAGAACGGGGAGCTGTTTTTT.

As for this clonotype: This clone may be a read error of a much larger clone one base away. The chain links TRBV28 to TRBJ2-7; TRBD2 aligns across 8 bases. Germline CDR1 reads MDHEN; CDR2 reads SYDVKM. This CDR3 contains 12 residues. For the CDR3, the DNA is TGTGCCAGCACCCCGGGGGGGTTCGAGCGGTACTTC. Its translation: CASTPGGFERYF.

In its sample, this clonotype ranks as medium-sized. This sequence joins TRBV6-6 and TRBJ2-7; the D is unclear. The CDR3 sequence is 15 residues long. CDR1 is MNHNY, CDR2 SVGAGI, per germline (reference sequence). V lost 6 bases and J lost 0, with 15 bases in between. CDR3 residues: CASRLTQLPSYEQYF. CDR3 coding DNA: TGTGCCAGCAGACTTACACAACTGCCCTCCTACGAGCAGTACTTC.

By frequency in the sample, this clonotype is medium-sized. The CDR3, as DNA: TGTGCCAGCAGTTGGGGGCGAGCCAAAAACATTCAGTACTTC. Its translation: CASSWGRAKNIQYF. This chain links TRBV27 with TRBJ2-4; D is possibly TRBD1 (6 bases). This CDR3 region has 14 residues. The germline V and J ends were trimmed by 4 bases and 0 bases, with 7 bases remaining between them. The germline CDR1 and CDR2 sequences are MNHEY and SMNVEV (reference sequence).